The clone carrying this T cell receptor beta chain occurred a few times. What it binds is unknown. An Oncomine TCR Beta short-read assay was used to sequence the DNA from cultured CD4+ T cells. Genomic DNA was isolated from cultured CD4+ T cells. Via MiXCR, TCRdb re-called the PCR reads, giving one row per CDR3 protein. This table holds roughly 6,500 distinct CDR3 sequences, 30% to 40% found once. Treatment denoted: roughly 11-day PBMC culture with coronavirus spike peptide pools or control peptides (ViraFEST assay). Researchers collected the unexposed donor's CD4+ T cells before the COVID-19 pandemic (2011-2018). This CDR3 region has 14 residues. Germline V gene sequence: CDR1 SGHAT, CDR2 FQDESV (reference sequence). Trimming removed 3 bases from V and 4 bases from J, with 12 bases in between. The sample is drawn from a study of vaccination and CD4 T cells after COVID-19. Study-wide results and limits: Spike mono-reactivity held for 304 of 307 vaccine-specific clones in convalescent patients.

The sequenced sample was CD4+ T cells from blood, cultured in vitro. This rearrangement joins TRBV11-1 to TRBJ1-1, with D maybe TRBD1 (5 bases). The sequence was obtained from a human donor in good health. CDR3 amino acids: CASSFQGEGTEAFF. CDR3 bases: TGTGCCAGCAGCTTTCAGGGCGAGGGCACTGAAGCTTTCTTT.